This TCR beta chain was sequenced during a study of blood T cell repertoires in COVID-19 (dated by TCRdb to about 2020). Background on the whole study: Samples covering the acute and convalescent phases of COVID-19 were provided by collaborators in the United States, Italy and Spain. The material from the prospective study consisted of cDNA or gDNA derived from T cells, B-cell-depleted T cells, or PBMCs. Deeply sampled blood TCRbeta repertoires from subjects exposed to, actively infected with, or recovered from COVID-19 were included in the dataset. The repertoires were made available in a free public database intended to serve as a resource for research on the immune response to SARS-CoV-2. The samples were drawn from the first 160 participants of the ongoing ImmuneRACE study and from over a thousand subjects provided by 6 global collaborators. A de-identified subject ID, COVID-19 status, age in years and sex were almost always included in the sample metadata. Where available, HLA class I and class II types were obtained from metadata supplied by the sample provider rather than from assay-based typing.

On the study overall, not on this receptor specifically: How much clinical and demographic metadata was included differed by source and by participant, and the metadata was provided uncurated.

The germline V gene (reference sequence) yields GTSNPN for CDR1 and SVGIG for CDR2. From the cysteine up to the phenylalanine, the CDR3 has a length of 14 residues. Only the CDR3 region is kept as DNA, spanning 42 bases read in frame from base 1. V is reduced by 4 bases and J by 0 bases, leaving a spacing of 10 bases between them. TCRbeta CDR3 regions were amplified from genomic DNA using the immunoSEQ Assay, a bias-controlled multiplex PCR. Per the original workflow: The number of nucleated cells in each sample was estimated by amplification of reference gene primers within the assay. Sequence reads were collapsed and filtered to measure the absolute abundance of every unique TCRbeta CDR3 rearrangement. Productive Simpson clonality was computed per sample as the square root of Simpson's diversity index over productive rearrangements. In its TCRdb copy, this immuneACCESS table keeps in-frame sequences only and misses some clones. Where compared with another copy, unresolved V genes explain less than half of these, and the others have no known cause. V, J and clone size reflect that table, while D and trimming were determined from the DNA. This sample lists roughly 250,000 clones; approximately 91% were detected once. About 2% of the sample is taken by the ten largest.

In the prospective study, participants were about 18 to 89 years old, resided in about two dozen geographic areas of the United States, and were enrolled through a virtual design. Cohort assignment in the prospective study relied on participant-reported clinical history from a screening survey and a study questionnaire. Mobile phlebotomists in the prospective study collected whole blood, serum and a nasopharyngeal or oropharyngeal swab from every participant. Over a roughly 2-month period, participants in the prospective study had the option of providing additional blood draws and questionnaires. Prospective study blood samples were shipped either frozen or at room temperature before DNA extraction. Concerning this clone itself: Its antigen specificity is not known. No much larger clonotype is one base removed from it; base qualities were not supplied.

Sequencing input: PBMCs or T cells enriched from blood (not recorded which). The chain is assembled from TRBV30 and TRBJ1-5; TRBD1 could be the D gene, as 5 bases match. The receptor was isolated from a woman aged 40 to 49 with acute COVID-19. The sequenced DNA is TGTGCCTGGAATGAGCAGGGTAGCAATCAGCCCCAGCATTTT. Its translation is CAWNEQGSNQPQHF.